This entry features one TCR beta chain sequence. The antigen is unknown. The CDR3 runs 16 residues. V shed 4 bases and J 6 bases; nucleotides not matched to a gene: 14. From germline, CDR1 is MGHRA and CDR2 YSYEKL. This entry is derived from a study of identical twins. Regarding the study as a whole: Its conclusions, products of cross-sectional statistical analysis, did not come from following the same donors. Reduced insertions were recorded for abundant cord blood beta clonotypes, with no such pattern in memory repertoires. Out-of-frame sharing of TCR alpha in monozygotic twins was underestimated by models.

TCRdb independently ran MiXCR on the 5' RACE reads; one entry per CDR3 protein. The sample holds 550,000 to 700,000 distinct CDR3 sequences, roughly 9.9% seen once. These data were also filed under a second study, of yellow fever vaccine responses in identical twins. This second study notes: Twins' T cell vaccine responses reportedly looked partly convergent, partly personalized.

This receptor was identified in a woman aged 18-30 years in good health. Material: PBMCs. V is TRBV4-1 and J is TRBJ2-7; 8 nucleotides line up with TRBD1. CDR3 sequence (DNA): TGCGCCAGCAGCCTTTACCTGGACAGGGTATCTTCCGAGCAGTACTTC. Amino acids: CASSLYLDRVSSEQYF.